Below, 13 T cell receptor beta chains from the same sample are listed, as sequenced in a study of T cells in Graves' hyperthyroidism and ophthalmopathy. TCR beta CDR3 regions were amplified from RNA. An initial round of RT-PCR targeting the TCR CDR3 relied on the HTBI primer set. Each CDR3 protein gets one entry after TCRdb re-called the multiplex PCR reads with MiXCR. This table has hundreds of thousands of distinct CDR3 sequences, around 38% appearing once. Input material: blood. These receptors were obtained from a young man with Graves' hyperthyroidism.

V usage is TRBV20-1 and J usage is TRBJ1-5, with D perhaps matching TRBD1 (5 bases). Trimming took off 8 bases at V and 1 base at J, with 12 bases between the two ends. This CDR3 is 13 amino acids long. Germline CDR1 reads DFQATT; CDR2 reads SNEGSKA (reference sequence). CDR3 sequence: CSWARGSNQPQHF. The CDR3 DNA reads TGCAGTTGGGCCCGGGGGAGCAATCAGCCCCAGCATTTT.

This sequence joins TRBV7-8 and TRBJ2-7; D is possibly TRBD1 (5 bases). CDR1 and CDR2 from the germline V gene are SGHVS and FQNEAQ. The V end lost 1 base, the J end lost 2 bases, and 12 bases lay between the germline ends. This CDR3 region has 15 residues. The CDR3 spells CASSLGFQGTYEQYF. The CDR3 nucleotides read TGTGCCAGCAGCTTAGGTTTTCAGGGAACCTACGAGCAGTACTTC.

For this clonotype: One junction end does not reproduce the germline sequence, and a read error may be involved. The V gene is TRBV5-4, the J gene TRBJ1-2; D uncertain. The CDR3 contains 16 residues. Germline V gene sequence: CDR1 SGHNT, CDR2 YYREEE (reference sequence). CDR3 residues: CASSLGSAAYNYGYTF. The CDR3 DNA reads as TGTGCCAGCAGTTTGGGGTCGGCAGCGTATAACTATGGCTACACCTTC.

Many counts were recorded for this clonotype. This sequence joins TRBV29-1 and TRBJ2-7; D may be TRBD2 (5 bases). Trimming took off 7 bases at V and 2 bases at J, with 18 bases between the two ends. From germline, CDR1 is SQVTM and CDR2 ANQGSEA. The CDR3 loop spans 14 amino acids. The CDR3 protein is CSARLGEWAYEQYF. CDR3 in DNA: TGCAGCGCCAGACTCGGGGAATGGGCCTACGAGCAGTACTTC.

At least ten counts were recorded for this clonotype. The rearrangement joins TRBV29-1 to TRBJ1-2; D call uncertain. This CDR3 spans 14 amino acids. Trimming took off 4 bases at V and 0 bases at J, with 12 bases between the two ends. Germline CDR1 and CDR2: SQVTM and ANQGSEA. The CDR3 DNA reads TGCAGCGTTGGGGTCACCGGAGCTAACTATGGCTACACCTTC. It translates to CSVGVTGANYGYTF.

This chain links TRBV10-3 with TRBJ1-1; D remains unclear. Germline values: CDR1 ENHRY, CDR2 SYGVKD. The V end lost 2 bases, the J end lost 5 bases, and 6 bases lay between the germline ends. The CDR3 has 12 residues. CDR3 sequence reads: CAISEVRTEAFF. The CDR3 DNA sequence: TGTGCCATCAGTGAGGTACGGACTGAAGCTTTCTTT.

A remark on this clonotype: It may be a read error: a sequence one base away is much more abundant. The chain has TRBV25-1 and TRBJ1-5; 7 bases are shared with TRBD1. CDR3 length: 13 amino acids. Germline V gene sequence: CDR1 MGHDK, CDR2 SYGVNS. The junction had 2 bases not matched to a gene; V was cut back by 6 bases and J by 3 bases. CDR3 loop: CASRTGTNQPQHF. CDR3 in DNA: TGTGCCAGCAGGACAGGGACCAATCAGCCCCAGCATTTT.

This clonotype was recorded only once. With a much larger clone just one base away, this may be a read error. The chain is built from TRBV10-3 and TRBJ2-5; 9 nucleotides line up with TRBD2. Germline loops: CDR1 ENHRY, CDR2 SYGVKD. The CDR3 has 15 amino acids. V lost 10 bases, J lost 1 base, and 10 bases stayed unmatched. The CDR3 protein is CATGPGTSIQETQYF. The CDR3 coding sequence is TGTGCCACTGGGCCGGGGACTAGCATCCAAGAGACCCAGTACTTC.

In regard to this clonotype: A much bigger clone sits one base away, suggesting this may be a read error. CDR3 coding DNA: TGTGCCACCAGTGCGGTGGGACAGGGACACACCTGGGAGCTGTTTTTT. As protein: CATSAVGQGHTWELFF. The chain recombines TRBV24-1 with TRBJ2-2; 9 bases agree with TRBD1. The CDR3 is 16 amino acids. Germline V gene lookup returns CDR1 KGHDR and CDR2 SFDVKD.

The V gene is TRBV4-1, the J gene TRBJ1-4, with D hard to call. Germline V gene lookup returns CDR1 MGHRA and CDR2 YSYEKL. V lost 1 base and J 0 bases, leaving 12 bases between the germline ends. The CDR3 extends over 17 amino acids. CDR3 amino acids: CASSQASLVTTNEKLFF. In nucleotides, the CDR3 is TGCGCCAGCAGCCAAGCCTCACTGGTAACAACTAATGAAAAACTGTTTTTT.

This chain connects TRBV29-1 to TRBJ1-1; 7 bases fit TRBD1. Germline CDR1 and CDR2: SQVTM and ANQGSEA. The CDR3 loop spans 12 amino acids. V lost 7 bases, J lost 4 bases, and 6 bases stayed unmatched. CDR3 region: CSEPTGITEAFF. For the CDR3, the DNA is TGCAGCGAACCGACAGGGATCACTGAAGCTTTCTTT.

This clonotype was found many times. The chain combines TRBV2 with TRBJ1-1; 9 bases agree with TRBD1. The CDR3 extends over 16 amino acids. Germline CDR1 is SNHLY and CDR2 is FYNNEI. After removal of 5 bases from V and 6 bases from J, the junction contained 13 bases not matched to a gene. CDR3 protein: CASSPRDRVQAAEAFF. Written as DNA, the CDR3 is TGTGCCAGCAGTCCCAGGGACAGGGTTCAAGCGGCTGAAGCTTTCTTT.

V is TRBV20-1 and J is TRBJ2-7, with 9 bases identical to TRBD1. V shed 0 bases, J shed 6 bases, and the junction held 6 bases outside the gene matches. This CDR3 has 14 residues. CDR1 and CDR2 from the germline V gene are DFQATT and SNEGSKA (reference sequence). The CDR3 DNA sequence: TGCAGTGCTAGAGACCCGGGACAGGGCCTCGAGCAGTACTTC. Encoded protein: CSARDPGQGLEQYF.